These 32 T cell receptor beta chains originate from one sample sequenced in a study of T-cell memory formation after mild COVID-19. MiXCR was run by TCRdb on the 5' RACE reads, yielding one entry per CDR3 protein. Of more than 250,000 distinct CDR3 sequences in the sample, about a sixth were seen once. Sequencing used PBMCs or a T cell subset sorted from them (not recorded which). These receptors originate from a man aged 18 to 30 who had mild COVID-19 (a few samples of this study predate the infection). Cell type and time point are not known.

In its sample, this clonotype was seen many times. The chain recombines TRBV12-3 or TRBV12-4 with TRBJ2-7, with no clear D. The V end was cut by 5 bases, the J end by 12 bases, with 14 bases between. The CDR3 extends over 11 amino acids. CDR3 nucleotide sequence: TGTGCCAGCAGTCTAGGAACGGAACGGTACTTC. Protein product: CASSLGTERYF.

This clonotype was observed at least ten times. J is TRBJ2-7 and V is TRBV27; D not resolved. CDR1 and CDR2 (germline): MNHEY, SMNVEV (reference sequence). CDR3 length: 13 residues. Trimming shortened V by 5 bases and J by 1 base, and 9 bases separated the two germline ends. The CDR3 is CASSHGPSYEQYV. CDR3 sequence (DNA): TGTGCCAGCAGTCACGGGCCATCCTACGAGCAGTACGTC.

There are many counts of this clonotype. This chain's CDR3 is CASSLVRGGTDTQYF. CDR3 coding DNA: TGCGCCAGCAGCTTGGTCCGGGGGGGAACAGATACGCAGTATTTT. J is TRBJ2-3 and V is TRBV5-1; 8 nucleotides line up with TRBD2. This CDR3 has 15 amino acids. Germline V CDR1 and CDR2: SGHRS, YFSETQ. The V and J ends lost 0 bases and 3 bases, in that order; junction bases with no gene match: 3.

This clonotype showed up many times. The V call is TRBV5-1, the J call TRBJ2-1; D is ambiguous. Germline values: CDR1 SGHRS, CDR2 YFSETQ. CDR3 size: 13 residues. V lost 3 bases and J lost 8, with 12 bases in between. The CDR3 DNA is TGCGCCAGCAGCTCGATTCCCGCCCATGAGCAGTTCTTC. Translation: CASSSIPAHEQFF.

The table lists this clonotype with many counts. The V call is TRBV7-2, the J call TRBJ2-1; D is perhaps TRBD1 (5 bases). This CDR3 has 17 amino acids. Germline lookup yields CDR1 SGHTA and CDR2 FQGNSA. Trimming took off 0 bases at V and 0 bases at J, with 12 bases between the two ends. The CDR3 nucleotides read TGTGCCAGCAGCTTAGCGGGGCCGGTTAGCTCCTACAATGAGCAGTTCTTC. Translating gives CASSLAGPVSSYNEQFF.

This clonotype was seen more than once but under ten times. CDR3 region: CASSSGTGIWWRETQYF. In DNA form, the CDR3 reads TGTGCCAGCAGTTCCGGGACAGGGATTTGGTGGAGAGAGACCCAGTACTTC. This chain joins TRBV12-3 or TRBV12-4 and TRBJ2-5, with 9 bases matching TRBD1. Trimming removed 4 bases from V and 4 bases from J; junction bases left unmatched: 13. This CDR3 is built from 17 residues.

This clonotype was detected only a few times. The CDR3 nucleotides are TGTGCCAGCAGCGGCACGGGGGGAGCAGGGACCCAGTACTTC. Protein product: CASSGTGGAGTQYF. The chain is built from TRBV7-9 and TRBJ2-5; 7 nucleotides agree with TRBD2. Unmatched junction bases numbered 10, after V lost 5 bases and J lost 7 bases. The germline CDR1 and CDR2 sequences are SEHNR and FQNEAQ (reference sequence). The CDR3 length is 14 residues. Combining the CDR3 with reference TRBV7-9 and TRBJ2-5 gives the whole variable domain DTGVSQNPRHKITKRGQNVTFRCDPISEHNRLYWYRQTLGQGPEFLTYFQNEAQLEKSRLLSDRFSAERPKGSFSTLEIQRTEQGDSAMYLCASSGTGGAGTQYFGPGTRLLVL.

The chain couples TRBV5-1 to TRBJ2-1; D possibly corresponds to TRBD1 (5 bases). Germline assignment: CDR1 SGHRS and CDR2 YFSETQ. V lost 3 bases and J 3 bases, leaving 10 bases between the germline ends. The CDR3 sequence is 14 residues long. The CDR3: CASSSQGYYNEQFF. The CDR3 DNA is TGCGCCAGCAGCTCCCAGGGTTACTACAATGAGCAGTTCTTC.

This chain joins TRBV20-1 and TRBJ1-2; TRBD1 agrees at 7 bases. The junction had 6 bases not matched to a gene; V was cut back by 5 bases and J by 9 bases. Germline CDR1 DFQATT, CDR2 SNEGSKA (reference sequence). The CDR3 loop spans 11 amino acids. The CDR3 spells CSAWDSYRYTF. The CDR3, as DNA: TGCAGTGCTTGGGACAGTTATCGCTACACCTTC.

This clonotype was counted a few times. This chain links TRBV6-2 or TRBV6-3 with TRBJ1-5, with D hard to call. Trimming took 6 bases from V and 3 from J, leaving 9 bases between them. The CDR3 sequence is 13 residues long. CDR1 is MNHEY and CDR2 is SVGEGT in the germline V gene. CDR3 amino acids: CASRDTPNQPQHF. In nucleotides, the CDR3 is TGTGCCAGCAGAGACACGCCCAATCAGCCCCAGCATTTT.

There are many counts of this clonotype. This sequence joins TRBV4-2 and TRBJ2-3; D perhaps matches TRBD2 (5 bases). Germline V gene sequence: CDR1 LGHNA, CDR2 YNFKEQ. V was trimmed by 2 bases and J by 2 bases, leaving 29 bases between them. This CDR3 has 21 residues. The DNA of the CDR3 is TGTGCCAGCAGCCAATTGGGGTGGGTAGCTGAGCGGAACAAGAACACAGATACGCAGTATTTT. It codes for CASSQLGWVAERNKNTDTQYF.

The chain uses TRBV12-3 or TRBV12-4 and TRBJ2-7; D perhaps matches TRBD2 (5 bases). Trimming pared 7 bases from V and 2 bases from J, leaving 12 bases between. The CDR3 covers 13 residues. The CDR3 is CASNEGQPYEQYV. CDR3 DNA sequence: TGTGCCAGCAACGAGGGTCAGCCCTACGAGCAGTACGTC.

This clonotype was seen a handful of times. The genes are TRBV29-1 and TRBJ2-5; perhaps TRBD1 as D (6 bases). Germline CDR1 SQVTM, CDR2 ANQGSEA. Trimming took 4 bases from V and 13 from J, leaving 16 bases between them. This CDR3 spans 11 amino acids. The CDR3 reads CSVVGTLKRYF. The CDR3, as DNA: TGCAGCGTTGTCGGGACATTGAAACGGTACTTC.

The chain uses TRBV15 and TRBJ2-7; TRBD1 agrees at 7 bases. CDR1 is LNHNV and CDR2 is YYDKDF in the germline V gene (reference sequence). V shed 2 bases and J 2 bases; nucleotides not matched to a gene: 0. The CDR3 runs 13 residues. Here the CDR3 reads CATSRQGAYEQYF. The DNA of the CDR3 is TGTGCCACCAGCAGACAGGGGGCCTACGAGCAGTACTTC.

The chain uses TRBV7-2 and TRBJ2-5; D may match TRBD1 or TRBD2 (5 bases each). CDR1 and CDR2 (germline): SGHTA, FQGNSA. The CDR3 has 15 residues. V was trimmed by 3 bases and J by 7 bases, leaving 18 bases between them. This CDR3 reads CASSLVTGRMATQYF. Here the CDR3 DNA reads TGTGCCAGCAGCTTGGTTACGGGGCGGATGGCGACCCAGTACTTC.

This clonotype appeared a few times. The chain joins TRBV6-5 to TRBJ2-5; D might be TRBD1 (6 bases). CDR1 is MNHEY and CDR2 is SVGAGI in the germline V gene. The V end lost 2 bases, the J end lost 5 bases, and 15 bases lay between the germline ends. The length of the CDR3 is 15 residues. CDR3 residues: CASSYKGTLGETQYF. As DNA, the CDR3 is TGTGCCAGCAGTTACAAAGGGACACTCGGGGAGACCCAGTACTTC.

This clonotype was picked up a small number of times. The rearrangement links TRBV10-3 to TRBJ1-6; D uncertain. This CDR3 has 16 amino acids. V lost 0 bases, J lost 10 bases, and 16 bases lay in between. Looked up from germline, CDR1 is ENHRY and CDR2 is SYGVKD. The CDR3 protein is CAISESKAPSGSPLHF. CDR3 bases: TGTGCCATCAGTGAGTCGAAGGCGCCGAGTGGCTCACCCCTCCACTTT.

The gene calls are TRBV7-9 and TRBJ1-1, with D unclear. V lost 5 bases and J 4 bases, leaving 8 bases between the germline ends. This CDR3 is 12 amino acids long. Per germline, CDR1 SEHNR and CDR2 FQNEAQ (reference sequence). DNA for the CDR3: TGTGCCAGCAGCCCGGCACCCACTGAAGCTTTCTTT. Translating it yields CASSPAPTEAFF.

CDR3: CATKPGPTGETQYF. The CDR3 DNA follows: TGCGCCACCAAACCAGGACCGACCGGAGAGACCCAGTACTTC. V is TRBV5-1 and J is TRBJ2-5; D gene ambiguous. Germline-derived CDR1 and CDR2 are SGHRS and YFSETQ. Trimming removed 9 bases from V and 4 bases from J, with 19 bases in between. CDR3 length: 14 residues.

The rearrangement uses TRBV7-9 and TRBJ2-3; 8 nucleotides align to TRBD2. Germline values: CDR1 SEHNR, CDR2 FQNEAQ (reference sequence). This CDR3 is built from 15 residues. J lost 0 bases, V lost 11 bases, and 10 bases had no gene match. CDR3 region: CAGGEKRGSTDTQYF. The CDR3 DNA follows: TGTGCCGGAGGGGAGAAGCGGGGGAGCACAGATACGCAGTATTTT.

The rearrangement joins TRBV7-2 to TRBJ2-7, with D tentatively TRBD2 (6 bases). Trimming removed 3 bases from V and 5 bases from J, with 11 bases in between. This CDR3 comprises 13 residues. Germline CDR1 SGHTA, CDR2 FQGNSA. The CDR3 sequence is CASSFGGRDEQYF. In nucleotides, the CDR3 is TGTGCCAGCAGCTTCGGAGGGCGAGACGAGCAGTACTTC.

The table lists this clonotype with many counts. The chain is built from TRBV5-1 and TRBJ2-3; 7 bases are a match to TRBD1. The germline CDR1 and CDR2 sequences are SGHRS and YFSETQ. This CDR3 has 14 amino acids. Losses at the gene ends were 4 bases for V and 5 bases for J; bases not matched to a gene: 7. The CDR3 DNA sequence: TGCGCCAGCAGCCTGGGACAGACCGGAGATACGCAGTATTTT. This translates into CASSLGQTGDTQYF.

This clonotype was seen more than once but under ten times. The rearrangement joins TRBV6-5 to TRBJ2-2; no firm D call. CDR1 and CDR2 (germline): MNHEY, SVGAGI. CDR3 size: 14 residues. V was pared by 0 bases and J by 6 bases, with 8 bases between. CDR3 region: CASSYSGWAGELFF. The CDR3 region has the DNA TGTGCCAGCAGTTACTCGGGTTGGGCCGGGGAGCTGTTTTTT.

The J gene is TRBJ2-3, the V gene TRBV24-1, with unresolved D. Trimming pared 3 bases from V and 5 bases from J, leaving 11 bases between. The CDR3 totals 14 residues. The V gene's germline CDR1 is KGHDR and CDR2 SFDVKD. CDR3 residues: CATSDRWVGDTQYF. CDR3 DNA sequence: TGTGCCACCAGTGATCGGTGGGTCGGAGATACGCAGTATTTT.

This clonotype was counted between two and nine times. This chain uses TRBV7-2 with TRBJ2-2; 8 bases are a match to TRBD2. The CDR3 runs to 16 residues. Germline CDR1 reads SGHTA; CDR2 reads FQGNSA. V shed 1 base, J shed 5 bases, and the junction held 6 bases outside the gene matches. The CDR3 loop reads CASSLVAGYATGELFF. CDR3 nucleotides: TGTGCCAGCAGCTTAGTAGCGGGGTACGCGACCGGGGAGCTGTTTTTT.

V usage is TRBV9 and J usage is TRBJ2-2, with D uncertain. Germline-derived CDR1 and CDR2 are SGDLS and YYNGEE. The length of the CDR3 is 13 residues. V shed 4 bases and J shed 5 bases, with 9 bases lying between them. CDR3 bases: TGTGCCAGCAGCCCACAGAGGACCGGGGAGCTGTTTTTT. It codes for CASSPQRTGELFF.

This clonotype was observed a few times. The CDR3 sequence is CASSLEAGDTGELFF. The CDR3 DNA follows: TGCGCCAGCAGCTTGGAAGCTGGGGACACCGGGGAGCTGTTTTTT. V usage is TRBV5-1 and J usage is TRBJ2-2; no clear D. The germline gives CDR1 SGHRS, CDR2 YFSETQ. The CDR3 consists of 15 residues. V was trimmed by 0 bases and J by 3 bases, leaving 9 bases between them. Drawing the rest from reference TRBV5-1 and TRBJ2-2, the complete variable domain is KAGVTQTPRYLIKTRGQQVTLSCSPISGHRSVSWYQQTPGQGLQFLFEYFSETQRNKGNFPGRFSGRQFSNSRSEMNVSTLELGDSALYLCASSLEAGDTGELFFGEGSRLTVL.

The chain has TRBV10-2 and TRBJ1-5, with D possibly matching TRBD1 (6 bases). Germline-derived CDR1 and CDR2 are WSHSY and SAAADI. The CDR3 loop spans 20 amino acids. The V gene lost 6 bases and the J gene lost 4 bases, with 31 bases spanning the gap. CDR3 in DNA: TGCGCCAGCAGGGTCGGTGAGGGGGAGGGAGGGTCGAAGGGTAATCAGCCCCAGCATTTT. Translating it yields CASRVGEGEGGSKGNQPQHF.

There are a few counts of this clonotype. The CDR3 protein is CASSLVGGVGETQYF. As DNA, the CDR3 is TGTGCCAGCAGCTTAGTCGGGGGGGTAGGAGAGACCCAGTACTTC. The rearrangement links TRBV7-2 to TRBJ2-5, with 8 bases aligning to TRBD2. The CDR3 is 15 residues long. The V gene end was trimmed by 1 base and the J gene end by 4 bases; junction bases not matched to a gene: 5. Germline V gene lookup returns CDR1 SGHTA and CDR2 FQGNSA.

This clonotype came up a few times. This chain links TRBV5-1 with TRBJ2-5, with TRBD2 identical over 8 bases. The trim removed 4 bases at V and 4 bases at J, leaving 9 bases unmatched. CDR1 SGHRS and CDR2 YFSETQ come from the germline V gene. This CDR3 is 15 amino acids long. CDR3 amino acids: CASSTGLAAGETQYF. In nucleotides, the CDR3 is TGCGCCAGCAGCACCGGACTAGCCGCGGGAGAGACCCAGTACTTC.

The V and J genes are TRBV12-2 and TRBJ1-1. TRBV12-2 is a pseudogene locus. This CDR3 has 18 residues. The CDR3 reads CASRLRRGPLGVVTEAFF. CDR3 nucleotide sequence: TGTGCAAGTCGCTTAAGGAGGGGTCCTCTCGGGGTAGTTACTGAAGCTTTCTTT.

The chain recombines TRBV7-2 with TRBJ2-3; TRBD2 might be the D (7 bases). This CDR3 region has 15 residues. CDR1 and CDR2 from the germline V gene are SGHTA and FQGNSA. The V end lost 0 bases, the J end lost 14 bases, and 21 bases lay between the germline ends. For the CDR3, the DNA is TGTGCCAGCAGCTTAGCGGGGGGGCTGGAGATACGCGGGTATTTT. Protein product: CASSLAGGLEIRGYF.